A selection of T cell receptor beta chains follows, all from one sample in a study of T-cell reconstitution after alpha-beta-depleted transplantation in children. Each CDR3 protein is one row after TCRdb ran MiXCR on the PCR reads. The sample has about 640,000 distinct CDR3 sequences, roughly 17% seen once. The starting material was PBMCs from the stem cell graft donor, obtained from the stem cell graft. Receptor source: a human donor who donated a stem cell graft to a child with acute myeloid leukemia. CDR3s include the opening cysteine and the closing phenylalanine or tryptophan. A D gene is named only where the DNA matches it firmly. The size field is filled for only some rows; it gives once, few, many or a size class.

V gene,D gene,J gene,clone size,CDR3 length,CDR3 DNA,CDR3 protein
TRBV10-3,-,TRBJ2-7,few,14,TGTGCCATCAGTGAGTCGCCAGGAACCTACGAGCAGTACTTC,CAISESPGTYEQYF
TRBV20-1,-,TRBJ1-1,many,14,TGCAGTGCTAGGGCAGCTGCTTCGGACGCTGAAGCTTTCTTT,CSARAAASDAEAFF
TRBV9,TRBD2,TRBJ2-5,few,15,TGTGCCAGCAGCGTAGTTAGCGGGGGGGGAGCGACCCAGTACTTC,CASSVVSGGGATQYF
TRBV14,TRBD1,TRBJ1-2,-,14,TGTGCCAGCAGCCAATGGGACAGGGGCGGAGGCTACACCTTC,CASSQWDRGGGYTF
TRBV7-8,-,TRBJ1-1,-,12,TGTGCCAGCAGCTACGGGATATCCGGAGCTTTCTTT,CASSYGISGAFF
TRBV5-4,TRBD1,TRBJ2-1,-,16,TGTGCCAGCAGCTTGGCCGACAGGGGACCTTACAATGAGCAGTTCTTC,CASSLADRGPYNEQFF
TRBV3-1,-,TRBJ2-5,-,11,TGTGCCAGCAGCCAAGTAATGGTTCTGTACTTC,CASSQVMVLYF
TRBV7-2,-,TRBJ2-6,-,15,TGTGCCAGCAGCCGGGCCCTCTCTGGGGCCAACGTCCTGACTTTC,CASSRALSGANVLTF
TRBV20-1,-,TRBJ2-5,-,12,TGCAGTGCCCGAGGCCCGGGGAAGACCCAGTACTTC,CSARGPGKTQYF
TRBV3-1,-,TRBJ2-1,few,15,TGTGCCAGCAGCCAAGATATCGAGGGGACCAATGAGCAGTTCTTC,CASSQDIEGTNEQFF